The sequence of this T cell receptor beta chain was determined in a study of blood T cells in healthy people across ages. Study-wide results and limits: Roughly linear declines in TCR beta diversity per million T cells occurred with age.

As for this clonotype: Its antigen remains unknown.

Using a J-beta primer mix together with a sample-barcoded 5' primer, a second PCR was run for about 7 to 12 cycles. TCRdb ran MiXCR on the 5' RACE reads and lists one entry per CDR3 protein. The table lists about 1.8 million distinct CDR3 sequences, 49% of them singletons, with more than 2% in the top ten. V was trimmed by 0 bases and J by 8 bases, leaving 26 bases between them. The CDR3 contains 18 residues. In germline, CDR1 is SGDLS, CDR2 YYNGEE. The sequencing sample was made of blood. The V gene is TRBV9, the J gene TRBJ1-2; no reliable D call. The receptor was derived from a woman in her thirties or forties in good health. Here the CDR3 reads CASSVAIGQAPMGDGYTF. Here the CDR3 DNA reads TGTGCCAGCAGCGTAGCTATCGGCCAGGCCCCCATGGGCGACGGCTACACCTTC. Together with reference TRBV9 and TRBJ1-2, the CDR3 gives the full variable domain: DSGVTQTPKHLITATGQRVTLRCSPRSGDLSVYWYQQSLDQGLQFLIQYYNGEERAKGNILERFSAQQFPDLHSELNLSSLELGDSALYFCASSVAIGQAPMGDGYTFGSGTRLTVV.